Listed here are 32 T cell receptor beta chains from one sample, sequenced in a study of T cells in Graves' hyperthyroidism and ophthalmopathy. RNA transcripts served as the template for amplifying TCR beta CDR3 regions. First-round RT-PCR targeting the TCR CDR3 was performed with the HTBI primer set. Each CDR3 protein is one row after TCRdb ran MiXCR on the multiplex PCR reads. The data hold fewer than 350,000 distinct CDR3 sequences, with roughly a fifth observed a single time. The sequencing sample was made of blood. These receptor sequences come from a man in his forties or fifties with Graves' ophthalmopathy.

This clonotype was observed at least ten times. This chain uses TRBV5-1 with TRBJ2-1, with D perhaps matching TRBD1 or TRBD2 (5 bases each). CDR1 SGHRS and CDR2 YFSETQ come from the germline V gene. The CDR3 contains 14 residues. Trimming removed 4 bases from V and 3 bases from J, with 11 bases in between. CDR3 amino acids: CASSPGADYNEQFF. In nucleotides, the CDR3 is TGCGCCAGCAGCCCCGGGGCAGACTACAATGAGCAGTTCTTC.

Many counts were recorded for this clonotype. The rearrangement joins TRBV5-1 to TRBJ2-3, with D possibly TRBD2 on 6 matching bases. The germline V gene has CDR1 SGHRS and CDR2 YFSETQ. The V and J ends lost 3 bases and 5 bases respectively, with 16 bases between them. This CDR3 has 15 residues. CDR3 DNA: TGCGCCAGCAGCTCCGGGCTAGCGTTAATAGATACGCAGTATTTT. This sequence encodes CASSSGLALIDTQYF.

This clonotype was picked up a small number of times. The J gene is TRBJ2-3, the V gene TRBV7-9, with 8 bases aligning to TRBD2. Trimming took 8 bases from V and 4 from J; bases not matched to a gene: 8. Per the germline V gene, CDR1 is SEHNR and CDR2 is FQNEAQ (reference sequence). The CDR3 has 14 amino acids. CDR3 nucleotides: TGTGCCAGCCAGCTCAGCGGGAGTGCAGATACGCAGTATTTT. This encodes CASQLSGSADTQYF.

In DNA form, the CDR3 reads TGTGCCAGCAGCTTTAGCGGAGGGGGAACCGGGGAGCTGTTTTTT. It is translated as CASSFSGGGTGELFF. The chain uses TRBV6-1 and TRBJ2-2; D might be TRBD1 or TRBD2, each matching 6 bases. The CDR3 contains 15 residues. The V and J ends lost 6 bases and 5 bases respectively, with 16 bases between them. Germline loops: CDR1 MNHNS, CDR2 SASEGT.

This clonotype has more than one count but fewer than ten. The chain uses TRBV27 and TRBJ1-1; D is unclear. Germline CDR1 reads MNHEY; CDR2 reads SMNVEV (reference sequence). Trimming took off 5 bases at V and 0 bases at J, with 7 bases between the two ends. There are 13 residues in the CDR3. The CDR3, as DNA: TGTGCCAGCAGTCCAGAGATGAACACTGAAGCTTTCTTT. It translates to CASSPEMNTEAFF.

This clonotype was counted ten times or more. The CDR3: CASSPSLQYNEQFF. DNA for the CDR3: TGTGCCAGCAGCCCATCACTACAATACAATGAGCAGTTCTTC. The chain employs TRBV5-4 and TRBJ2-1; D remains unclear. Deletions cut 4 bases from V and 4 bases from J, with 12 bases between. The CDR3 spans 14 residues. CDR1 is SGHNT and CDR2 is YYREEE in the germline V gene (reference sequence).

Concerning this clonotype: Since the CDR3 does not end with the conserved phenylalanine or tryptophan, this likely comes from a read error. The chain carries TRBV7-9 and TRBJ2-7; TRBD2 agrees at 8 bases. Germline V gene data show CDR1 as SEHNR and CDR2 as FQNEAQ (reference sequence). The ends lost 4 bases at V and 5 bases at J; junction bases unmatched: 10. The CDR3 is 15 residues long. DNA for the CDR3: TGTGCCAGCAGCTCCCCCTCAGCGGGAGCGGACGAGCAGTACCTC. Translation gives CASSSPSAGADEQYL.

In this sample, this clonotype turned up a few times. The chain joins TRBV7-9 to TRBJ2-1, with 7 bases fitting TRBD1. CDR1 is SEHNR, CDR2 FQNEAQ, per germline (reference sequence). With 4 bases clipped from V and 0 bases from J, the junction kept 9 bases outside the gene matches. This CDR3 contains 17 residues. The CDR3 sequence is CASSYDRASSSYNEQFF. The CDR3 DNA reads TGTGCCAGCAGCTACGACAGGGCGTCGTCCTCCTACAATGAGCAGTTCTTC.

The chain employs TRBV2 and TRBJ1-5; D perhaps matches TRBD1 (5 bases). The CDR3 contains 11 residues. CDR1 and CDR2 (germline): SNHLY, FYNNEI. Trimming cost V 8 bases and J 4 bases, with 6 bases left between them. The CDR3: CASGGNQPQHF. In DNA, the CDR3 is TGTGCCAGCGGGGGGAATCAGCCCCAGCATTTT.

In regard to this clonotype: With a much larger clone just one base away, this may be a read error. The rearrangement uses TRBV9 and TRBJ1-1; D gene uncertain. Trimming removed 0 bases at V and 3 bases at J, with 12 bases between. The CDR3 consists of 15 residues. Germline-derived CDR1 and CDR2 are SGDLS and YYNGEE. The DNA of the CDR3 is TGTGCCAGCAGCGTAGATGTGGCAGTGGACACTGAAGCTTTCTTT. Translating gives CASSVDVAVDTEAFF. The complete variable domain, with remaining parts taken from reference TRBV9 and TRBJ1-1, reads DSGVTQTPKHLITATGQRVTLRCSPRSGDLSVYWYQQSLDQGLQFLIQYYNGEERAKGNILERFSAQQFPDLHSELNLSSLELGDSALYFCASSVDVAVDTEAFFGQGTRLTVV.

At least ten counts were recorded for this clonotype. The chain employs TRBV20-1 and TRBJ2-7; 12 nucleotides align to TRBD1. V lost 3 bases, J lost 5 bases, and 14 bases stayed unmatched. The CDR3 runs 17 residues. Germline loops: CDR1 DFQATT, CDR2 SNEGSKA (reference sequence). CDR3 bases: TGCAGTGCTAGTTTCGGGACAGGGGGCTCTAAATCGAACGAGCAGTACTTC. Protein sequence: CSASFGTGGSKSNEQYF.

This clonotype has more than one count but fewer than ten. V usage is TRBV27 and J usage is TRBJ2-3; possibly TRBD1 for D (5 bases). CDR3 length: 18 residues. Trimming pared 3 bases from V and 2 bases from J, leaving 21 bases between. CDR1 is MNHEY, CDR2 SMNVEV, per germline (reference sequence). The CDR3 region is CASSFRQPTTQFTDTQYF. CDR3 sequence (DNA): TGTGCCAGCAGTTTCCGACAGCCGACCACCCAATTCACAGATACGCAGTATTTT.

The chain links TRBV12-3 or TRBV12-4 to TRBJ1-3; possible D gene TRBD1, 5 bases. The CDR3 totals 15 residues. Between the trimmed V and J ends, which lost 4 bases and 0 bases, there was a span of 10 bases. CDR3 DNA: TGTGCCAGCAGTTCCAGGACACGCTCTGGAAACACCATATATTTT. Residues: CASSSRTRSGNTIYF.

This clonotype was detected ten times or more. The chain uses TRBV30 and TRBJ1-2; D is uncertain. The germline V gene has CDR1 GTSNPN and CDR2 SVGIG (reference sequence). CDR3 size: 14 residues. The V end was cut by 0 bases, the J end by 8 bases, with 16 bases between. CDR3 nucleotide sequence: TGTGCCTGGAGTGTCGGGCAACTGTCTGGGGGCTACACCTTC. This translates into CAWSVGQLSGGYTF. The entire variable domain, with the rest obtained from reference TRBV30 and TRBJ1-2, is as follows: SQTIHQWPATLVQPVGSPLSLECTVEGTSNPNLYWYRQAAGRGLQLLFYSVGIGQISSEVPQNLSASRPQDRQFILSSKKLLLSDSGFYLCAWSVGQLSGGYTFGSGTRLTVV.

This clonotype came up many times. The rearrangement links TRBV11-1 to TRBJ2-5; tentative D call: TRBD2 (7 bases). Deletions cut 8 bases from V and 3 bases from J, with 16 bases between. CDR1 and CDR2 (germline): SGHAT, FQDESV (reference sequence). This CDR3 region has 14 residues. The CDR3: CASSWGLAEETQYF. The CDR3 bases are TGTGCCAGCTCCTGGGGGCTAGCGGAAGAGACCCAGTACTTC.

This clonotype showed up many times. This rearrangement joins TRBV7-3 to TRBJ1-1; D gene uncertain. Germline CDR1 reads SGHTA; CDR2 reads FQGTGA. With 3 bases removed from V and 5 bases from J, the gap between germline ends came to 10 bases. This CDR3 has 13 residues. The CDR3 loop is CASSFGGGTEAFF. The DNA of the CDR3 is TGTGCCAGCAGCTTTGGAGGTGGGACTGAAGCTTTCTTT.

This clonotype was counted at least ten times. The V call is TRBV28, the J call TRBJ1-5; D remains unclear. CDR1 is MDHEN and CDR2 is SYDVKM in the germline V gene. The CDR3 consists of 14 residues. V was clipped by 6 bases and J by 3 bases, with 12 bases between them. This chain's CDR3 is CASSPIENNQPQHF. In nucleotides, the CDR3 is TGTGCCAGCAGCCCCATAGAAAACAATCAGCCCCAGCATTTT.

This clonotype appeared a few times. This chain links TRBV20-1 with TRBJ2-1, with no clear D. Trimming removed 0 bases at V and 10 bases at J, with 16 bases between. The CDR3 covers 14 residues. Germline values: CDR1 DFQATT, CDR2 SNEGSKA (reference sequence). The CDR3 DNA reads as TGCAGTGCTAGAGAGGCTAGTCGCAATTTGGAGCAGTTCTTC. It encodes CSAREASRNLEQFF.

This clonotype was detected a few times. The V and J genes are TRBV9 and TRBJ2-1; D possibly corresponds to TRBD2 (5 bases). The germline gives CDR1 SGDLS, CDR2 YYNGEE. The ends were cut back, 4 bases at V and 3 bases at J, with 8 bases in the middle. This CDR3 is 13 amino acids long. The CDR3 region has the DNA TGTGCCAGCAGCAGCCGGGACTACAATGAGCAGTTCTTC. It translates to CASSSRDYNEQFF.

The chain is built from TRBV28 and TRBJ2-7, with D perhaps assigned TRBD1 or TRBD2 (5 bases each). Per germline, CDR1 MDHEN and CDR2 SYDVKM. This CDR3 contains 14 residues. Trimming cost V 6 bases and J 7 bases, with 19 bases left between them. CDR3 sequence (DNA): TGTGCCAGCAGCTCTGGGGGAGTAAGTAGTGAGCAGTACTTC. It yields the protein CASSSGGVSSEQYF.

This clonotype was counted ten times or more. CDR3 loop: CASSSLGRGRSYEQYF. The CDR3 nucleotides are TGTGCCAGCAGCTCATTGGGAAGGGGGCGCTCCTACGAGCAGTACTTC. The chain has TRBV7-8 and TRBJ2-7, with TRBD1 matching over 7 bases. Per the germline V gene, CDR1 is SGHVS and CDR2 is FQNEAQ. The CDR3 contains 16 residues. The junction had 9 bases not matched to a gene; V was cut back by 4 bases and J by 0 bases.

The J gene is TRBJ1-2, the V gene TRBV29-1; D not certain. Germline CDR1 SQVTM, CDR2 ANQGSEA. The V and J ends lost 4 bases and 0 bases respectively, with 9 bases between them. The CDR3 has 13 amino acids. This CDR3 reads CSVGPQANYGYTF. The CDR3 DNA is TGCAGCGTTGGGCCACAAGCTAACTATGGCTACACCTTC.

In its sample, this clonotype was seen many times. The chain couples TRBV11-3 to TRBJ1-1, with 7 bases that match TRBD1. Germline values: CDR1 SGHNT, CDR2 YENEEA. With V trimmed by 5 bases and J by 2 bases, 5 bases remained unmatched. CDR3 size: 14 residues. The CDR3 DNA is TGTGCCAGCAGCCTGACAGGGCGAAACACTGAAGCTTTCTTT. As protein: CASSLTGRNTEAFF.

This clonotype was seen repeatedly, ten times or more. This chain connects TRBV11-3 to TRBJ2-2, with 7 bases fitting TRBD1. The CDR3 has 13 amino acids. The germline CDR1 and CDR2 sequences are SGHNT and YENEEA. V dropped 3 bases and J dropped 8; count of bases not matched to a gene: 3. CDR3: CASSLTGKGELFF. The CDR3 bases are TGTGCCAGCAGCTTGACAGGGAAAGGGGAGCTGTTTTTT.

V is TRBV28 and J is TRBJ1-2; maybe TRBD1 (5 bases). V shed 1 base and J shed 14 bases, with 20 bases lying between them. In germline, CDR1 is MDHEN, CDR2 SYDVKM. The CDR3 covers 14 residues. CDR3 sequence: CASSLSTPGHRGTF. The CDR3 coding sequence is TGTGCCAGCAGTTTATCCACCCCGGGGCACCGGGGGACCTTC.

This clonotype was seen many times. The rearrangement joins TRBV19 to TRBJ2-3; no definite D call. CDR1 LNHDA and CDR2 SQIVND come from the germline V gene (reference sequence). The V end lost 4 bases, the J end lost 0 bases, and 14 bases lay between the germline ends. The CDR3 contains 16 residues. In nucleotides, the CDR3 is TGTGCCAGTAGTACTGCCACGGCGAGGAGCACAGATACGCAGTATTTT. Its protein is CASSTATARSTDTQYF. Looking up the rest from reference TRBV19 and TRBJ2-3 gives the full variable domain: DGGITQSPKYLFRKEGQNVTLSCEQNLNHDAMYWYRQDPGQGLRLIYYSQIVNDFQKGDIAEGYSVSREKKESFPLTVTSAQKNPTAFYLCASSTATARSTDTQYFGPGTRLTVL.

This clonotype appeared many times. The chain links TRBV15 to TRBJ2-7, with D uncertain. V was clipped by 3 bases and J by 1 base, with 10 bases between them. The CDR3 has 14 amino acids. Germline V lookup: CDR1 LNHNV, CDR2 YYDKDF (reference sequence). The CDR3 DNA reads TGTGCCACCAGCAGCGGCCCTAGGTCCTACGAGCAGTACTTC. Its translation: CATSSGPRSYEQYF.

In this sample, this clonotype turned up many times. DNA of the CDR3: TGTGCCAGCTCACCACGGGACAGGGCACTAGCCAAAAACATTCAGTACTTC. This sequence encodes CASSPRDRALAKNIQYF. This sequence joins TRBV18 and TRBJ2-4; TRBD1 matches at 9 bases. The CDR3 covers 17 residues. V shed 1 base, J shed 0 bases, and the junction held 4 bases outside the gene matches. The germline CDR1 and CDR2 sequences are KGHSH and LQKENI.

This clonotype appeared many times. The CDR3 here is CSARDVGRSTGEQYF. The DNA of the CDR3 is TGCAGTGCTAGAGACGTAGGGCGGTCTACCGGGGAGCAGTACTTC. This rearrangement joins TRBV20-1 to TRBJ2-7; D unresolved. Germline CDR1 and CDR2: DFQATT and SNEGSKA (reference sequence). The CDR3 consists of 15 residues. Trimming took off 0 bases at V and 7 bases at J, with 19 bases between the two ends.

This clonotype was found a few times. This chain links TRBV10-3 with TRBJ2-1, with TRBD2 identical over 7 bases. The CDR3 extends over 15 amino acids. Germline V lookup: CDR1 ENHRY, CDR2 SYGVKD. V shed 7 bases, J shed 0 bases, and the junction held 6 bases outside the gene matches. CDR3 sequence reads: CAIKTSESSYNEQFF. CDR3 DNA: TGTGCCATCAAAACTAGCGAGAGCTCCTACAATGAGCAGTTCTTC.

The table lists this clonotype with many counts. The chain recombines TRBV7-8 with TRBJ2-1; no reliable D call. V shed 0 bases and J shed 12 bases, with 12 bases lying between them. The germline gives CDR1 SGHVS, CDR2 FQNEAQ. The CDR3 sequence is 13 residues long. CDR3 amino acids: CASSLAGPRGQFF. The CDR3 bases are TGTGCCAGCAGCTTAGCTGGCCCTCGCGGGCAGTTCTTC.

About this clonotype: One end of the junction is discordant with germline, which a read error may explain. The CDR3 reads CASSLFPGGFSHEQYF. The DNA for the CDR3 is TGTGCCAGCAGCTTATTCCCGGGAGGGTTCTCCCACGAGCAGTACTTC. The chain carries TRBV7-2 and TRBJ2-7, with 8 bases lining up with TRBD2. CDR1 is SGHTA and CDR2 is FQGNSA in the germline V gene. The CDR3 spans 16 residues.